This T cell receptor beta chain was captured in a study of graft-versus-host responses after intestinal transplantation. For the study at large: Once they had received anti-thymocyte globulin induction, all recipients took tacrolimus and steroids for approximately 3 years. Study observations and caveats: High graft-versus-host to host-versus-graft T cell clonal ratios marked allografts of patients with graft-donor macrochimerism.

The table came from immunoSEQ multiplex PCR; TCRdb's copy has only in-frame clones and leaves some out. The repertoire consists of fewer than 8,500 clones, with approximately 72% occurring once and the leading ten covering roughly 13%. With respect to this clone: Its specificity is unknown.

Lymphocytes (intraepithelial and lamina propria) were released by processing the graft tissue. This TCR was recovered from a human patient who received an intestinal transplant, so some T cells may come from the graft donor. Sequencing was performed on ileum tissue, taken approximately 230 days after intestinal transplant.

DNA of the CDR3: TGTGCCAGCAGCACAAGGGGATCTGTCACGGGTACGCAGTATTTT. Translated: CASSTRGSVTGTQYF. The V gene is TRBV7-2, the J gene TRBJ2-3; a possible D gene is TRBD1 (5 bases). CDR1 is SGHTA, CDR2 FQGNSA, per germline. This CDR3 comprises 15 residues. V was shortened by 5 bases and J by 8 bases, with 20 bases between the two germline ends.